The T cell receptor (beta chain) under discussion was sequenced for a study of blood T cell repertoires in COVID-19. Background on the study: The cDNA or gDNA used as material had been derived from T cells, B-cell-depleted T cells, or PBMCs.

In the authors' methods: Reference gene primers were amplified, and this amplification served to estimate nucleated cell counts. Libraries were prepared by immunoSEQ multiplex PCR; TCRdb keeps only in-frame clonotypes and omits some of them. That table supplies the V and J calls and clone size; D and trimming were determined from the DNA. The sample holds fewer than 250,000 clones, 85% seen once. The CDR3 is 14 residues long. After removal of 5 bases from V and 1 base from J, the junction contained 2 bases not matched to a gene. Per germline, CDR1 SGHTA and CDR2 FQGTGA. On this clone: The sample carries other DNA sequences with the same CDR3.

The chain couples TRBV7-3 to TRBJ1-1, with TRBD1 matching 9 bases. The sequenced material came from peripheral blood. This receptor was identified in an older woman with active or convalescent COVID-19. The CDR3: CASSPGQGNTEAFF. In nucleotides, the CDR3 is TGTGCCAGCAGCCCGGGACAGGGGAACACTGAAGCTTTCTTT.